A selection of T cell receptor beta chains follows, all from one sample in a study of blood T cells in healthy people across ages. TCRdb redid the calling of the 5' RACE reads with MiXCR, one entry per CDR3 protein. The profile shows approximately 810,000 distinct CDR3 sequences, about 28% of them singletons. Sequenced: blood. All receptors derive from a woman of 80 years or more in good health. Each CDR3 is given with its conserved first and last residue. D genes are given only for firm matches. Clone size, where shown, is once, few, many, or a class for clones that have expanded.

abundance	v_gene	d_gene	j_gene	CDR3nt	CDR3aa
many	TRBV29-1	NA	TRBJ2-7	TGCAGCGTTGTGGCAGCCAGGCTCAACGAGCAGTACTTC	CSVVAARLNEQYF
many	TRBV7-2	NA	TRBJ2-1	TGTGCCAGTGGTAGGGGGGGGGCCTACAATGAGCAGTTCTTC	CASGRGGAYNEQFF
NA	TRBV5-6	NA	TRBJ2-3	TGTGCCAGCAGCTTGCACCTCACAGATACGCAGTATTTT	CASSLHLTDTQYF
NA	TRBV7-2	TRBD1	TRBJ2-7	TGTGCCAGCAGCTCTAGACAGGGGCCCCAGTACTTC	CASSSRQGPQYF
many	TRBV10-3	TRBD1	TRBJ2-3	TGTGCCATCAGTGGTGGGACAGGGATTACTCCTTCGAGCACAGATACGCAGTATTTT	CAISGGTGITPSSTDTQYF
many	TRBV20-1	TRBD1	TRBJ2-5	TGCAGTGTTATCCTCAGGGGGCGCGAGACCCAGTACTTC	CSVILRGRETQYF
many	TRBV12-3/TRBV12-4	NA	TRBJ1-2	TGTGCCACTCGAGGGGGACAAGATGCCTATGGCTACACCTTC	CATRGGQDAYGYTF
NA	TRBV3-1	NA	TRBJ2-5	TGTACCAGCAGCCTGTTGGGAACAGGGTCCCCCCAAGAGACCCAGTACTTC	CTSSLLGTGSPQETQYF
NA	TRBV4-3	NA	TRBJ1-5	TGCGCCAGCAGCCAAGAGCCAGGGGATCGGCCCCAGCATTTT	CASSQEPGDRPQHF
many	TRBV24-1	NA	TRBJ2-3	TGTGCCACCAGTGCCCGCCTTAGCACAGATACGCAGTATTTT	CATSARLSTDTQYF
many	TRBV20-1	NA	TRBJ2-7	TGCAGTGCTAGATCACCGGTTGGCTACGAGCAGTACTTC	CSARSPVGYEQYF
many	TRBV5-1	TRBD1	TRBJ2-7	TGCGCCAGCAGCTTCATGACAGGGAGCTACGAGCAGTACTTC	CASSFMTGSYEQYF
NA	TRBV29-1	NA	TRBJ2-5	TGCAGCGTTGAACTGTACCAAGAGACCCAGTACTTC	CSVELYQETQYF
few	TRBV5-5	NA	TRBJ1-5	TGTGCCAGCAGCTTCACCGCGGGTCAGCCCCAGCATTTT	CASSFTAGQPQHF
NA	TRBV20-1	NA	TRBJ1-2	TGCAGTGCTAGAGCTAGATCCGGTGGCCGTCCGACAAGCTACACCTTC	CSARARSGGRPTSYTF
many	TRBV6-5	TRBD2	TRBJ2-1	TGTGCCAGCAGTTTTAGACTAGCGGCAAATGAGCAGTTCTTC	CASSFRLAANEQFF
many	TRBV7-2	NA	TRBJ2-3	TGTGCCAGCAGTTCCCTGGCAGATACGCAGTATTTT	CASSSLADTQYF
NA	TRBV28	TRBD1	TRBJ2-3	TGTGCCAGCAGTGCCCGGGACAGGGCGATCGCCGACACAGATACGCAGTATTTT	CASSARDRAIADTDTQYF
NA	TRBV6-5	NA	TRBJ2-1	TGTGCCAGCAGATCGGGACCTCACAATGAGCAGTTCTTC	CASRSGPHNEQFF
few	TRBV20-1	NA	TRBJ1-4	TGCAGTGCCCGGTTAGGGGTTAATGAAAAACTGTTTTTT	CSARLGVNEKLFF
NA	TRBV20-1	TRBD2	TRBJ2-7	TGCAGTGCTAGTAGCGGGACAACCTACGAGCAGTACTTC	CSASSGTTYEQYF
once	TRBV3-1	TRBD1	TRBJ1-6	TGTGCCAGCAGCCAAGTCGGACAGGGGGATTCACCCCTCCACTTT	CASSQVGQGDSPLHF
many	TRBV2	NA	TRBJ2-5	TGTGCCGGCGGACAGAGAGAGACCCAGTACTTC	CAGGQRETQYF
NA	TRBV5-1	NA	TRBJ1-1	TGCGCCAGCAGCATGGATAGACAGCCATTGAACACTGAAGCTTTCTTT	CASSMDRQPLNTEAFF
many	TRBV7-2	TRBD2	TRBJ2-7	TGTGCCAGCAGCTTTAGCGGGGGACCATACGAGCAGTACTTC	CASSFSGGPYEQYF
many	TRBV9	TRBD1	TRBJ2-5	TGTGCCAGCAGCCATGGACAGGGCGGGTGGCAAGAGACCCAGTACTTC	CASSHGQGGWQETQYF
NA	TRBV6-5	NA	TRBJ1-1	TGTGCCAGCAGTCCAGGGTTATCTACTGAAGCTTTCTTT	CASSPGLSTEAFF
few	TRBV6-2/TRBV6-3	NA	TRBJ2-7	TGTGCCAGCAGTCTAACAGGGAGGGCCGAGCAGTACTTC	CASSLTGRAEQYF
few	TRBV13	TRBD1	TRBJ2-5	TGTGCCAGCAGCTTACGCGAGGGGGCCCTCGGAGAGACCCAGTACTTC	CASSLREGALGETQYF
NA	TRBV7-2	NA	TRBJ1-2	TGTGCCAGCAGCTTAGGTGTTGCTAGAGCTAACTATGGCTACACCTTC	CASSLGVARANYGYTF
NA	TRBV7-2	TRBD1	TRBJ2-2	TGTGCCAGCAGCTTATACAGGGGGGACACCGGGGAGCTGTTTTTT	CASSLYRGDTGELFF